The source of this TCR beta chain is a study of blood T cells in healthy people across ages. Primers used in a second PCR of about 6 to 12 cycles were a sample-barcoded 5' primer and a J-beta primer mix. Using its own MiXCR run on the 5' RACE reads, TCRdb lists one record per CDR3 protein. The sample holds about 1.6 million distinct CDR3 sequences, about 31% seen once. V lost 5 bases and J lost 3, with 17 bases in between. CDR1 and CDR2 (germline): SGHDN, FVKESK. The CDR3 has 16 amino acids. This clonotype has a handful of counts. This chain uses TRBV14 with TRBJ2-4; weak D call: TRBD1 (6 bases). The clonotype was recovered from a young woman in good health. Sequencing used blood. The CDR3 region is CASSESTGLVKNIQYF. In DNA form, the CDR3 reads TGTGCCAGCAGCGAATCAACAGGGTTGGTCAAAAACATTCAGTACTTC.